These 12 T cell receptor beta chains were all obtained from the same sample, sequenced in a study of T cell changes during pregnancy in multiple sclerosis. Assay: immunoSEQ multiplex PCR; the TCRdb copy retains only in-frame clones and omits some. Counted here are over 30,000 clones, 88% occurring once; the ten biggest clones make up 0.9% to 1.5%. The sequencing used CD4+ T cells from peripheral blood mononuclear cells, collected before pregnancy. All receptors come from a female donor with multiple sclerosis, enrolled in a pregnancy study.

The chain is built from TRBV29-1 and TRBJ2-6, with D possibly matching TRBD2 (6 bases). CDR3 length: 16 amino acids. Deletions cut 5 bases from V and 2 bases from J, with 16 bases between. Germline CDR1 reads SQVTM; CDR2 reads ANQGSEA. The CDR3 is CSVSGESTTGANVLTF. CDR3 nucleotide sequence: TGCAGCGTTTCGGGGGAAAGTACGACTGGGGCCAACGTCCTGACTTTC.

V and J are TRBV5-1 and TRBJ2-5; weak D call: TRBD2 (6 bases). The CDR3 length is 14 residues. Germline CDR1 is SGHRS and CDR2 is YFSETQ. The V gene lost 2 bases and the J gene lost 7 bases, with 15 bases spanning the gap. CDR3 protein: CASSFGEDGATQYF. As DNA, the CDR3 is TGCGCCAGCAGCTTTGGGGAGGATGGGGCGACCCAGTACTTC.

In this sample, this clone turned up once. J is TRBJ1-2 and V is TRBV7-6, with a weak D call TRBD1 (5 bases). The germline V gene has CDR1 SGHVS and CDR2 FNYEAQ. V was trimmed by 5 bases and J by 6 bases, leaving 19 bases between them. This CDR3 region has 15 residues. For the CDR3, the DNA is TGTGCCAGCAGCCATTTAAGGGACTTATCGGATGGCTACACCTTC. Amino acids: CASSHLRDLSDGYTF.

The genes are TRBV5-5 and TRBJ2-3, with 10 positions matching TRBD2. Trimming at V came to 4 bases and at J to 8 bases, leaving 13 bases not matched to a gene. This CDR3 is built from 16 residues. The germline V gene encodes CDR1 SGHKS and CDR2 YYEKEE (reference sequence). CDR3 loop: CASSRPLAGEEGTQYF. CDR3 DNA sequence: TGTGCCAGCAGCCGACCTCTAGCGGGAGAAGAGGGTACGCAGTATTTT.

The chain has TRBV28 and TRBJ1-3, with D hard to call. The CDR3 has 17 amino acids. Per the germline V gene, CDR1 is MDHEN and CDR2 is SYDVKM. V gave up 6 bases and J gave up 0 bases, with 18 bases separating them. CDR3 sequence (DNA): TGTGCCAGCAGCCCCGGAGACCTGCCCTTCTCTGGAAACACCATATATTTT. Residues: CASSPGDLPFSGNTIYF. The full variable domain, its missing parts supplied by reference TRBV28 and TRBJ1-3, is DVKVTQSSRYLVKRTGEKVFLECVQDMDHENMFWYRQDPGLGLRLIYFSYDVKMKEKGDIPEGYSVSREKKERFSLILESASTNQTSMYLCASSPGDLPFSGNTIYFGEGSWLTVV.

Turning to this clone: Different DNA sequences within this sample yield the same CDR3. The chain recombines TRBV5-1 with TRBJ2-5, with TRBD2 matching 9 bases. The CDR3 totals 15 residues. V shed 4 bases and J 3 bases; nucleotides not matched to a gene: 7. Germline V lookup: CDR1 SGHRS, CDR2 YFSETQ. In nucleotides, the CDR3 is TGCGCCAGCAGCGGGGGGGGACTAGCCGAAGAGACCCAGTACTTC. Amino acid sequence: CASSGGGLAEETQYF.

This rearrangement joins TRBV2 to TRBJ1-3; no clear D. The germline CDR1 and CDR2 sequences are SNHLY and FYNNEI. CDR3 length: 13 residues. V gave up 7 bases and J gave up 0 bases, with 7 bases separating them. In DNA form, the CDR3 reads TGTGCCAGCATCCGGGGCTCTGGAAACACCATATATTTT. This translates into CASIRGSGNTIYF.

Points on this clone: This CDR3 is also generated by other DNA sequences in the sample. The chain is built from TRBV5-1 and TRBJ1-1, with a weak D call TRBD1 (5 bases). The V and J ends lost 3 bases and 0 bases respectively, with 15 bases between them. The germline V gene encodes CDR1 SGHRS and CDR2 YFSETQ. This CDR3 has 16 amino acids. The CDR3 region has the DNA TGCGCCAGCAGCTCCCAGGGTGGGTCAGTGAACACTGAAGCTTTCTTT. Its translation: CASSSQGGSVNTEAFF.

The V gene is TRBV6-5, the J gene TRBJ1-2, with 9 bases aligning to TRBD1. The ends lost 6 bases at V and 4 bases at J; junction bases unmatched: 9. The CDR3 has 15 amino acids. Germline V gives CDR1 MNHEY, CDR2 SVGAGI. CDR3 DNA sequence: TGTGCCAGCAGCCCTACAGGGGGCTTTAGCTATGGCTACACCTTC. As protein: CASSPTGGFSYGYTF.

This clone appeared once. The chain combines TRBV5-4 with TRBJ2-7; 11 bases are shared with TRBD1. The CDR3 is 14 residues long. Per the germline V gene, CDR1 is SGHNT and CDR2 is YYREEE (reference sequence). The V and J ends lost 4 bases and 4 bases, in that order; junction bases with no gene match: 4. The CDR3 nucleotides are TGTGCCAGCAGCCCGGGACAGGGGGTTTACGAGCAGTACTTC. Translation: CASSPGQGVYEQYF.

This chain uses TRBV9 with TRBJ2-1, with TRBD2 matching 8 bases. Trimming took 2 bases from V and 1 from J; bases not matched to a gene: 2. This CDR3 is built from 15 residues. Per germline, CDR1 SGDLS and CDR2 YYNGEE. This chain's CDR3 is CASSVSGNSYNEQFF. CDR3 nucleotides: TGTGCCAGCAGCGTTAGCGGGAATTCCTACAATGAGCAGTTCTTC.

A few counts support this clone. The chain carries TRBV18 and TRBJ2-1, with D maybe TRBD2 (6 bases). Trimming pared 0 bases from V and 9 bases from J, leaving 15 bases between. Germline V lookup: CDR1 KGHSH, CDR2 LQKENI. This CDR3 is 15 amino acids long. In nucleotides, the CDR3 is TGTGCCAGCTCACCACCTCGGGGGTCTGGGGGTGAGCAGTTCTTC. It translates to CASSPPRGSGGEQFF.